This record looks at one T cell receptor beta chain sequence and its context. Antigen unknown. This sample stems from a study of monozygotic twins with inflammatory bowel disease. The study, taken as a whole, reports: Patient repertoires may carry noise from differing immunosuppressive treatments. Researchers report that IBD patients shared fewer clonotypes with others than healthy twins, especially amid disease activity.

Total RNA input per TCR library was 3500 ng. TCRdb re-called the 5' RACE reads; one entry per CDR3 protein, DNA not given. Its clone listing holds about 160,000 distinct CDR3 sequences. The TCR comes from a human donor with ulcerative colitis or Crohn's disease, or a healthy co-twin of an affected twin (not recorded which). The sequenced sample was blood.

The CDR3 here is CAISESGTDSGNTIYF. The rearrangement uses TRBV10-3 and TRBJ1-3; absent DNA, TCRdb's TRBD1 call cannot be checked. Germline-derived CDR1 and CDR2 are ENHRY and SYGVKD. The CDR3 is 16 residues long.